Each of the 15 T cell receptor beta chains below was sequenced from the same sample in a study of CD8+CD57+ T cells in acquired aplastic anemia. According to the study, genomic DNA was the template for TCR beta VDJ and CDR3 profiling. TCRdb re-called the reads with MiXCR, one entry per CDR3 protein. The table lists a few hundred thousand distinct CDR3 sequences, 82% of them singletons, with over 35% in the top ten. Patients selected for sequencing had displayed CD8+CD57+ cell expansion by flow cytometry. The sample consisted of sorted CD4+, CD8+, or CD8+CD57+ T cells (not recorded which) from PBMCs. The receptors stem from a human donor with aplastic anemia.

V and J are TRBV15 and TRBJ2-1; a possible D gene is TRBD2 (5 bases). Germline V gene lookup returns CDR1 LNHNV and CDR2 YYDKDF (reference sequence). V gave up 6 bases and J gave up 0 bases, with 18 bases separating them. There are 17 residues in the CDR3. CDR3 in DNA: TGTGCCACCAGTAAACGGGGTCCCTTAGGCTCCTACAATGAGCAGTTCTTC. It codes for CATSKRGPLGSYNEQFF.

For this clonotype: It is unclear where the CDR3 begins or ends on the DNA, so no DNA is shown, and the CDR3 is as TCRdb lists it. This chain connects TRBV7-9 to TRBJ1-1. Germline loops: CDR1 SEHNR, CDR2 FQNEAQ (reference sequence). The CDR3 comprises 15 residues, both ends counted. This CDR3 reads CASSFTSARSSSSVF.

The gene calls are TRBV5-1 and TRBJ2-7; maybe TRBD1 (5 bases). Germline CDR1 SGHRS, CDR2 YFSETQ. The CDR3 is 14 amino acids. With 4 bases removed from V and 4 bases from J, the gap between germline ends came to 15 bases. The DNA of the CDR3 is TGCGCCAGCAGCGACAGTACCGGTGGATACGAGCAGTACTTC. Amino acids: CASSDSTGGYEQYF. Full variable domain (outside the CDR3, taken from reference TRBV5-1 and TRBJ2-7): KAGVTQTPRYLIKTRGQQVTLSCSPISGHRSVSWYQQTPGQGLQFLFEYFSETQRNKGNFPGRFSGRQFSNSRSEMNVSTLELGDSALYLCASSDSTGGYEQYFGPGTRLTVT.

The chain links TRBV7-6 to TRBJ1-2, with unresolved D. Trimming shortened V by 5 bases and J by 14 bases, and 21 bases separated the two germline ends. From germline, CDR1 is SGHVS and CDR2 FNYEAQ. The CDR3 contains 13 residues. The CDR3 DNA reads as TGTGCCAGCAGCCCAGGTAGGCGCGATGAGCAGACCTTC. Amino acid sequence: CASSPGRRDEQTF.

In the case of this clonotype: In this CDR3 the conserved last residue, phenylalanine or tryptophan, is missing, so a read error is likely. No DNA is shown, since the ends of the CDR3 on it are uncertain; the CDR3 is the one TCRdb lists. The gene calls are TRBV2 and TRBJ2-3; the D segment call TRBD1 is taken from the table without a DNA check. Germline assignment: CDR1 SNHLY and CDR2 FYNNEI. The CDR3 spans 14 amino acids, including both terminal residues. The CDR3 protein is CASSSATGPESQYL.

Concerning this clonotype: One junction end disagrees with the germline gene, perhaps due to a read error. The chain links TRBV9 to TRBJ1-6; D ambiguous. CDR1 and CDR2 (germline): SGDLS, YYNGEE. The CDR3 has 14 residues. CDR3 sequence: CASSVGAGDYEQYF. The CDR3 coding sequence is TGTGCCAGCAGCGTAGGGGCGGGAGATTATGAGCAGTACTTT.

This clonotype was seen a handful of times. The limits of the CDR3 on the DNA are not certain, so only TCRdb's listed CDR3 is given. The V call is TRBV7-9, the J call TRBJ2-3; the table's D call, TRBD1, has no DNA check behind it. Germline V gives CDR1 SEHNR, CDR2 FQNEAQ (reference sequence). The CDR3 extends over 14 residues, inclusive of both ends. The CDR3 spells CASSLWVLRARDTF.

The rearrangement joins TRBV9 to TRBJ2-7, with 8 bases that match TRBD2. This CDR3 contains 18 residues. CDR1 is SGDLS, CDR2 YYNGEE, per germline. J lost 1 base, V lost 1 base, and 13 bases had no gene match. Here the CDR3 DNA reads TGTGCCAGCAGCGTATACGGGGGGGGGAGAGAGCAGTCCTACGAGCAGTACGTC. Amino acids: CASSVYGGGREQSYEQYV.

The sample holds one count of this clonotype. V usage is TRBV2 and J usage is TRBJ1-4; D not resolved. Per the germline V gene, CDR1 is SNHLY and CDR2 is FYNNEI. The CDR3 spans 12 residues. Trimming cost V 2 bases and J 16 bases, with 14 bases left between them. CDR3 region: CASSERTGERFF. The CDR3 bases are TGTGCCAGCAGTGAAAGGACCGGGGAACGGTTTTTT.

The CDR3: CASSIAGRADTQHF. The CDR3 bases are TGTGCCAGTAGTATAGCTGGGCGGGCCGATACGCAGCATTTT. The chain employs TRBV19 and TRBJ2-3, with D unclear. The DNA matches TRBJ1-5 better at its end, which makes the J call doubtful. This CDR3 comprises 14 residues. Germline CDR1 reads LNHDA; CDR2 reads SQIVND (reference sequence).

The chain is built from TRBV14 and TRBJ1-1; no definite D call. Per the germline V gene, CDR1 is SGHDN and CDR2 is FVKESK. Trimming removed 4 bases from V and 10 bases from J, with 22 bases in between. The CDR3 extends over 15 amino acids. The CDR3 protein is CASSLTWSGVSTAFF. For the CDR3, the DNA is TGTGCCAGCAGCCTGACCTGGAGCGGGGTCAGCACAGCTTTCTTT.

CDR3 protein: CASRDRPTPLNTEAFF. The CDR3 DNA follows: TGTGCCAGCCGGGACAGGCCAACGCCGTTGAACACTGAAGCTTTCTTT. The chain uses TRBV7-3 and TRBJ1-1; 8 nucleotides line up with TRBD1. V lost 8 bases, J lost 0 bases, and 11 bases stayed unmatched. Germline V gene sequence: CDR1 SGHTA, CDR2 FQGTGA. The CDR3 is 16 amino acids.

Note on this clonotype: Relative to the germline gene, one junction end is altered; a read error may explain this. The rearrangement links TRBV7-8 to TRBJ2-3, with 11 bases matching TRBD2. Germline CDR1 is SGHVS and CDR2 is FQNEAQ. The CDR3 consists of 15 residues. The CDR3 sequence is CASSVAGGPETPQYF. Written as DNA, the CDR3 is TGTGCCAGCAGCGTAGCGGGAGGGCCCGAAACGCCGCAGTATTTT.

The chain is built from TRBV7-6 and TRBJ1-2; weak D call: TRBD1 (6 bases). Germline lookup yields CDR1 SGHVS and CDR2 FNYEAQ. Trimming removed 5 bases at V and 11 bases at J, with 24 bases between. The CDR3 length is 15 residues. The CDR3 DNA is TGTGCCAGCAGCCGAGGGGGGACTACCTACGAGCAGTACACCTTC. Amino acids: CASSRGGTTYEQYTF.

This clonotype was seen a handful of times. The J gene is TRBJ2-2, the V gene TRBV2, with D unresolved. This CDR3 contains 12 residues. Germline loops: CDR1 SNHLY, CDR2 FYNNEI. V was cut by 6 bases and J by 5 bases, with 7 bases left in between. The CDR3 protein is CASSSRTGELFF. CDR3 nucleotides: TGTGCCAGCAGCTCTCGGACCGGGGAGCTGTTTTTT.